These 19 T cell receptor beta chains share one sample of origin, sequenced in a study of T cell changes during pregnancy in multiple sclerosis. Repertoires were generated with immunoSEQ multiplex PCR, while TCRdb's copy carries only in-frame clones and drops some. The data hold 55,000 to 70,000 clones, with about 92% observed a single time. The source material was peripheral blood, sampled in the second trimester of pregnancy. Receptor source: a female donor in good health, enrolled as a control in a pregnancy study.

The chain links TRBV27 to TRBJ2-7; 7 nucleotides match TRBD1. The CDR3 has 12 residues. Germline V gene data show CDR1 as MNHEY and CDR2 as SMNVEV (reference sequence). J was trimmed by 2 bases and V by 10 bases; bases with no gene match: 5. CDR3 coding DNA: TGTGCCACCCGGGACAGTCCCTACGAGCAGTACTTC. Encoded protein: CATRDSPYEQYF.

V and J are TRBV2 and TRBJ1-1, with a tentative D call TRBD1 (6 bases). Trimming shortened V by 7 bases and J by 7 bases, and 22 bases separated the two germline ends. Per germline, CDR1 SNHLY and CDR2 FYNNEI. The CDR3 spans 15 residues. CDR3 DNA sequence: TGTGCCAGCATGCGGGGGCGGGTGGAAAACTATGAAGCTTTCTTT. This gives the protein CASMRGRVENYEAFF.

This rearrangement joins TRBV4-1 to TRBJ1-1; the D gene is possibly TRBD1 (5 bases). The germline V and J ends were trimmed by 1 base and 0 bases, with 9 bases remaining between them. The germline CDR1 and CDR2 sequences are MGHRA and YSYEKL. The CDR3 has 15 amino acids. This CDR3 reads CASSQGQGLNTEAFF. The CDR3 nucleotides read TGCGCCAGCAGCCAAGGTCAGGGATTGAACACTGAAGCTTTCTTT.

For the CDR3, the DNA is TGTGCCAGCAGTGCTAGCGGGGCTTACAATGAGCAGTTCTTC. Its protein product is CASSASGAYNEQFF. The rearrangement links TRBV2 to TRBJ2-1, with 9 bases lining up with TRBD2. The CDR3 totals 14 residues. The ends lost 4 bases at V and 4 bases at J; junction bases unmatched: 2. Per germline, CDR1 SNHLY and CDR2 FYNNEI.

The chain is built from TRBV5-1 and TRBJ2-2, with 9 bases matching TRBD2. CDR1 SGHRS and CDR2 YFSETQ come from the germline V gene. Trimming removed 7 bases from V and 3 bases from J; junction bases left unmatched: 4. This CDR3 region has 14 residues. This chain's CDR3 is CASHERGDTGELFF. DNA for the CDR3: TGCGCCAGCCACGAGCGGGGGGACACCGGGGAGCTGTTTTTT.

The CDR3 region has the DNA TGCAGCGTTGGCCCAACAGGGGTGCCCTATGGCTACACCTTC. Amino acids: CSVGPTGVPYGYTF. The J gene is TRBJ1-2, the V gene TRBV29-1; 7 bases are shared with TRBD1. The CDR3 extends over 14 amino acids. Trimming removed 4 bases from V and 4 bases from J; junction bases left unmatched: 9. Per the germline V gene, CDR1 is SQVTM and CDR2 is ANQGSEA.

The chain joins TRBV28 to TRBJ2-1; 7 bases agree with TRBD2. The CDR3 loop spans 15 amino acids. V trimming: 8 bases; J trimming: 8 bases; junction bases outside the gene matches: 15. CDR1 is MDHEN, CDR2 SYDVKM, per germline. The CDR3 loop reads CASGRIGRSFDEQFF. DNA for the CDR3: TGTGCCAGCGGACGAATCGGGAGGAGTTTTGATGAGCAGTTCTTC. Complete variable domain (other parts from reference TRBV28 and TRBJ2-1): DVKVTQSSRYLVKRTGEKVFLECVQDMDHENMFWYRQDPGLGLRLIYFSYDVKMKEKGDIPEGYSVSREKKERFSLILESASTNQTSMYLCASGRIGRSFDEQFFGPGTRLTVL.

The chain combines TRBV5-1 with TRBJ2-3, with unresolved D. V dropped 1 base and J dropped 6 bases, with 6 bases sitting between them. The germline gives CDR1 SGHRS, CDR2 YFSETQ. The CDR3 has 12 amino acids. The DNA for the CDR3 is TGCGCCAGCAGCTTGCACGAGGATACGCAGTATTTT. This sequence encodes CASSLHEDTQYF.

The rearrangement links TRBV19 to TRBJ1-1; tentative D call: TRBD1 (6 bases). Germline loops: CDR1 LNHDA, CDR2 SQIVND (reference sequence). Deletions cut 7 bases from V and 2 bases from J, with 11 bases between. The CDR3 is made up of 13 amino acids. This chain's CDR3 is CASNNRDNTEAFF. CDR3 nucleotide sequence: TGTGCCAGTAATAACAGGGATAACACTGAAGCTTTCTTT.

The rearrangement joins TRBV19 to TRBJ1-5; no reliable D call. Germline assignment: CDR1 LNHDA and CDR2 SQIVND (reference sequence). This CDR3 is 13 amino acids long. The V and J ends lost 3 bases and 0 bases respectively, with 3 bases between them. The CDR3 sequence: CASSISSNQPQHF. In DNA form, the CDR3 reads TGTGCCAGTAGTATTAGTAGCAATCAGCCCCAGCATTTT.

This chain joins TRBV7-9 and TRBJ2-1; 7 bases map to TRBD2. CDR3 length equals 15 residues. Losses at the gene ends were 4 bases for V and 5 bases for J; bases not matched to a gene: 8. Looked up from germline, CDR1 is SEHNR and CDR2 is FQNEAQ (reference sequence). CDR3 region: CASSSYRGLHNEQFF. Written as DNA, the CDR3 is TGTGCCAGCAGCTCCTACCGGGGACTACACAATGAGCAGTTCTTC.

The chain joins TRBV4-3 to TRBJ2-2, with 11 positions matching TRBD1. This CDR3 spans 17 amino acids. Germline V gene lookup returns CDR1 LGHNA and CDR2 YSLEER. V gave up 4 bases and J gave up 5 bases; unmatched junction bases: 9. The CDR3 is CASSLGSGTGGTGELFF. The CDR3 DNA is TGCGCCAGCAGCCTGGGATCCGGGACAGGGGGGACCGGGGAGCTGTTTTTT.

This sequence joins TRBV2 and TRBJ2-5; 12 bases are a match to TRBD2. The length of the CDR3 is 16 residues. J was trimmed by 1 base and V by 7 bases; bases with no gene match: 7. Germline V gene sequence: CDR1 SNHLY, CDR2 FYNNEI. Here the CDR3 DNA reads TGTGCCAGCACCCGTGGACTAGCGGGGACCCAAGAGACCCAGTACTTC. The encoded protein is CASTRGLAGTQETQYF.

This sequence joins TRBV7-9 and TRBJ2-7, with 9 nucleotides matching TRBD2. The V segment lost 1 base and the J segment 6 bases; nucleotides outside the gene matches: 10. Germline V gives CDR1 SEHNR, CDR2 FQNEAQ (reference sequence). The CDR3 length is 16 residues. The CDR3 DNA reads as TGTGCCAGCAGCTTAGGAGGCCGGCGGGGGGGCGTCGAGCAGTACTTC. This encodes CASSLGGRRGGVEQYF.

The chain is built from TRBV5-1 and TRBJ2-7, with 8 bases that match TRBD2. The ends lost 4 bases at V and 0 bases at J; junction bases unmatched: 9. Germline V gives CDR1 SGHRS, CDR2 YFSETQ. This CDR3 is built from 16 residues. In DNA, the CDR3 is TGCGCCAGCAGCCCCCTAGCGGGTGGGGACTCCTACGAGCAGTACTTC. Encoded protein: CASSPLAGGDSYEQYF.

V usage is TRBV19 and J usage is TRBJ2-5; D unclear. The germline CDR1 and CDR2 sequences are LNHDA and SQIVND (reference sequence). This CDR3 contains 12 residues. V gave up 4 bases and J gave up 1 base, with 4 bases separating them. Here the CDR3 DNA reads TGTGCCAGTAGTAACAGCCAAGAGACCCAGTACTTC. This gives the protein CASSNSQETQYF.

The chain uses TRBV7-6 and TRBJ2-2, with D possibly being TRBD1 (6 bases). The CDR3 loop spans 14 amino acids. Trimming took 6 bases from V and 5 from J, leaving 13 bases between them. Germline V CDR1 and CDR2: SGHVS, FNYEAQ. DNA for the CDR3: TGTGCCAGCAGTAACAGGGTGGTTACCGGGGAGCTGTTTTTT. This codes for CASSNRVVTGELFF.

The chain uses TRBV7-6 and TRBJ2-4; D possibly corresponds to TRBD2 (5 bases). V was pared by 1 base and J by 8 bases, with 12 bases between. Germline CDR1 is SGHVS and CDR2 is FNYEAQ. The CDR3 totals 14 residues. The CDR3 nucleotides are TGTGCCAGCAGCTTAGGTGATCTGAGGGACATTCAGTACTTC. Translation gives CASSLGDLRDIQYF.

CDR3 protein: CASSQDLASGNTGELFF. The DNA for the CDR3 is TGCGCCAGCAGCCAAGATTTGGCTAGCGGCAACACCGGGGAGCTGTTTTTT. The J gene is TRBJ2-2, the V gene TRBV4-3, with 7 bases lining up with TRBD2. This CDR3 is built from 17 residues. Germline V gene lookup returns CDR1 LGHNA and CDR2 YSLEER. Germline trimming cut 0 bases from V and 2 bases from J; bases unmatched to any gene: 6.